One sample yielded the 8 T cell receptor beta chains listed below, sequenced in a study of HIV-infected children after antiretroviral therapy interruption. Noted treatment: PENTA 11 planned treatment interruption arm or continuous ART arm. A 3' RACE protocol on RNA, with unique molecular identifiers, produced the TCR library. Each CDR3 protein is one row after TCRdb ran MiXCR on the 3' RACE reads. The sample consists of 40,000 to 50,000 distinct CDR3 sequences, around 4.5% of them appearing once. Material: CD45RA+ CD4+ T cells from PBMCs, pooled from several time points, obtained from a donor given antiretroviral therapy, either interrupted or continuous. The subset was: naive CD4+ CD45RA+ CD45RO- T cells. The receptors here all came from a pool of human donors with HIV.

This clonotype was picked up many times. The rearrangement links TRBV5-1 to TRBJ2-7; no firm D call. The V and J ends lost 1 base and 6 bases respectively, with 5 bases between them. The CDR3 is 11 residues long. Germline V CDR1 and CDR2: SGHRS, YFSETQ. CDR3 coding DNA: TGCGCCAGCAGCTTGATCAGCGAGCAGTACTTC. It translates to CASSLISEQYF.

This clonotype has a count of ten or more. The chain links TRBV29-1 to TRBJ2-7; a possible D gene is TRBD1 (5 bases). In germline, CDR1 is SQVTM, CDR2 ANQGSEA. Trimming stripped 2 bases from V and 6 bases from J, with 11 bases between. The CDR3 contains 12 residues. The CDR3 reads CSVEKDTGEQYF. The CDR3 region has the DNA TGCAGCGTTGAAAAGGACACAGGCGAGCAGTACTTC.

This clonotype has ten or more counts. The rearrangement joins TRBV12-3 or TRBV12-4 to TRBJ2-3; D is ambiguous. The CDR3 spans 14 residues. Trimming left V 2 bases short and J 3 bases short, with 9 bases between. The CDR3 region is CASSLRLPTDTQYF. As DNA, the CDR3 is TGTGCCAGCAGTTTACGGCTACCAACAGATACGCAGTATTTT.

This clonotype was seen at least ten times. The chain is built from TRBV9 and TRBJ2-3, with D perhaps matching TRBD2 (6 bases). This CDR3 has 15 residues. Germline V gives CDR1 SGDLS, CDR2 YYNGEE. Trimming left V 3 bases short and J 5 bases short, with 16 bases between. CDR3 DNA: TGTGCCAGCAGCGAGGAAGTTCTAGCGCAAGATACGCAGTATTTT. Residues: CASSEEVLAQDTQYF.

This clonotype was observed at least ten times. In DNA, the CDR3 is TGTGCCAGCAGCCTACAGGCCTTGGGAAACACCATATATTTT. It is translated as CASSLQALGNTIYF. The V and J genes are TRBV7-2 and TRBJ1-3, with D maybe TRBD1 (5 bases). The CDR3 is made up of 14 amino acids. Trimming took off 5 bases at V and 4 bases at J, with 12 bases between the two ends. Per the germline V gene, CDR1 is SGHTA and CDR2 is FQGNSA.

The sample holds many counts of this clonotype. The chain is built from TRBV19 and TRBJ2-5, with 10 positions matching TRBD1. This CDR3 is built from 16 residues. The V gene's germline CDR1 is LNHDA and CDR2 SQIVND (reference sequence). V lost 5 bases, J lost 6 bases, and 12 bases stayed unmatched. Written as DNA, the CDR3 is TGTGCCAGTAGTCCCTGGGACAGGGGTGAAGGAAAGACCCAGTACTTC. Translating it yields CASSPWDRGEGKTQYF.

The sample holds many counts of this clonotype. The rearrangement links TRBV10-2 to TRBJ1-6; the D is unclear. CDR1 WSHSY and CDR2 SAAADI come from the germline V gene. Trimming left V 6 bases short and J 5 bases short, with 2 bases between. The CDR3 sequence is 11 residues long. This CDR3 reads CASSHNSPLHF. DNA of the CDR3: TGCGCCAGCAGCCATAATTCACCCCTCCACTTT.

This clonotype occurred many times. The V and J genes are TRBV6-6 and TRBJ2-2; 8 positions match TRBD2. The CDR3 covers 14 residues. Germline V lookup: CDR1 MNHNY, CDR2 SVGAGI (reference sequence). Losses at the gene ends were 4 bases for V and 7 bases for J; bases not matched to a gene: 5. As DNA, the CDR3 is TGTGCCAGCAGTTTTGCCCTAGCGGGCGGGGAGCTGTTTTTT. Translation gives CASSFALAGGELFF.